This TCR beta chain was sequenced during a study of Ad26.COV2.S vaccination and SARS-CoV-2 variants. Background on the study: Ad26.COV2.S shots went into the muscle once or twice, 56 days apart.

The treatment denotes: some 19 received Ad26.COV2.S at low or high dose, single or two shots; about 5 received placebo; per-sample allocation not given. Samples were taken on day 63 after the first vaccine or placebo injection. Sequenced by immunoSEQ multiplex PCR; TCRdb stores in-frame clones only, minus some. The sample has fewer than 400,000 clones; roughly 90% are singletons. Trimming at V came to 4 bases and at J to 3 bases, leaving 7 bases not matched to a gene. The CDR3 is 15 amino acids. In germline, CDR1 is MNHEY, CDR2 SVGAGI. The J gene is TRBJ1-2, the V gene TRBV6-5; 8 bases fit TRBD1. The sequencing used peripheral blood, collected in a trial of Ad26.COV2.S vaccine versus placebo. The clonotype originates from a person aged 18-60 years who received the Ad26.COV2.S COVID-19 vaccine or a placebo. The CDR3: CASSSQGDRHYGYTF. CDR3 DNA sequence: TGTGCCAGCAGTTCCCAGGGGGACAGGCACTATGGCTACACCTTC.